The source of this T cell receptor beta chain is a study of shared clonotypes between healthy human individuals. CDR3 size: 13 residues. Trimming cost V 7 bases and J 5 bases, with 14 bases left between them. CDR1 is MGHRA and CDR2 is YSYEKL in the germline V gene. TCRdb's copy holds only in-frame clones and misses some; the assay was immunoSEQ multiplex PCR. The data show about 450,000 clones, 79% seen once. This sequence joins TRBV4-1 and TRBJ2-5, with a weak D call TRBD2 (5 bases). This receptor was taken from a woman between 40 and 50 years old in good health. Some clones in this sample may be carry-over from other donors' samples. The sample was PBMCs. The CDR3 loop reads CASNLSVPETQYF. CDR3 DNA sequence: TGCGCCAGCAACCTTAGCGTTCCGGAGACCCAGTACTTC.